What follows are 20 T cell receptor beta chains derived from one specimen sequenced in a study of vaccination and CD4 T cells after COVID-19. The treatment denotes: approximately 9-day PBMC culture with coronavirus spike peptide pools or control peptides (ViraFEST assay). The Oncomine TCR Beta short-read assay was applied to DNA of cultured CD4+ T cells. From the PCR reads, TCRdb called clonotypes with MiXCR, one entry per CDR3 protein. The data contain about 15,000 distinct CDR3 sequences, roughly 43% of them singletons. Their recognized antigens are unknown. The sequences come from CD4+ T cells from blood, cultured in vitro, collected before SARS-CoV-2 vaccination. These receptors were taken from a human donor who had recovered from COVID-19.

This chain links TRBV20-1 with TRBJ2-1, with 9 bases aligning to TRBD2. CDR3 size: 14 residues. V trimming: 3 bases; J trimming: 5 bases; junction bases outside the gene matches: 5. Germline values: CDR1 DFQATT, CDR2 SNEGSKA (reference sequence). In DNA, the CDR3 is TGCAGTGCTAGCGCGGGAGGGCCCCACAATGAGCAGTTCTTC. The encoded protein is CSASAGGPHNEQFF.

This clonotype came up a few times. V and J are TRBV6-1 and TRBJ1-5, with D maybe TRBD1 (5 bases). The CDR3 is made up of 15 amino acids. Germline CDR1 MNHNS, CDR2 SASEGT. Trimming removed 6 bases from V and 11 bases from J, with 23 bases in between. CDR3 protein: CASSPGGIDRKAQHF. CDR3 in DNA: TGTGCCAGCAGCCCGGGGGGGATTGATCGTAAGGCCCAGCATTTT.

This clonotype occurred a few times. J is TRBJ1-2 and V is TRBV28, with D maybe TRBD1 (5 bases). Germline values: CDR1 MDHEN, CDR2 SYDVKM. V lost 6 bases to trimming and J lost 1 base, with 9 bases between them. There are 13 residues in the CDR3. The CDR3 region is CASRGVVNYGYTF. CDR3 nucleotide sequence: TGTGCCAGCAGAGGGGTGGTTAACTATGGCTACACCTTC.

The chain combines TRBV28 with TRBJ1-5; D is unclear. The germline V gene encodes CDR1 MDHEN and CDR2 SYDVKM. There are 11 residues in the CDR3. V was shortened by 6 bases and J by 3 bases, with 3 bases between the two germline ends. DNA for the CDR3: TGTGCCAGCAGCTACAATCAGCCCCAGCATTTT. Encoded protein: CASSYNQPQHF.

This clonotype has a single count. The V gene is TRBV6-2 or TRBV6-3, the J gene TRBJ2-6; 7 bases line up with TRBD1. The CDR3 length is 14 residues. V trimming: 4 bases; J trimming: 17 bases; junction bases outside the gene matches: 14. Germline CDR1 reads MNHEY; CDR2 reads SVGEGT. CDR3 sequence: CASSSQGEWFPMTF. The CDR3 nucleotides read TGTGCCAGCAGTTCGCAGGGGGAGTGGTTCCCAATGACTTTC.

The chain recombines TRBV7-2 with TRBJ2-1; TRBD2 matches at 9 bases. V shed 4 bases, J shed 11 bases, and the junction held 12 bases outside the gene matches. The germline gives CDR1 SGHTA, CDR2 FQGNSA. The CDR3 runs to 15 residues. The CDR3 spells CASSWRLAEGSKQFF. The CDR3 coding sequence is TGTGCCAGCAGCTGGAGACTAGCGGAGGGGAGTAAGCAGTTCTTC.

The V and J genes are TRBV7-2 and TRBJ1-1, with 8 bases lining up with TRBD1. The germline gives CDR1 SGHTA, CDR2 FQGNSA. Trimming took 0 bases from V and 5 from J; bases not matched to a gene: 8. The CDR3 sequence is 16 residues long. The CDR3 here is CASSLAAQGAGTEAFF. CDR3 bases: TGTGCCAGCAGCTTAGCGGCCCAGGGGGCGGGAACTGAAGCTTTCTTT.

This chain links TRBV4-2 with TRBJ2-3, with 8 bases matching TRBD2. Germline V gives CDR1 LGHNA, CDR2 YNFKEQ. The CDR3 sequence is 17 residues long. Germline trimming cut 2 bases from V and 2 bases from J; bases unmatched to any gene: 9. In DNA form, the CDR3 reads TGTGCCAGCAGCCAACTCGGGCGGGGGGTCGTCACAGATACGCAGTATTTT. This codes for CASSQLGRGVVTDTQYF.

This clonotype turned up a few times. The gene calls are TRBV6-1 and TRBJ1-1; 7 nucleotides align to TRBD1. The CDR3 contains 15 residues. Germline V lookup: CDR1 MNHNS, CDR2 SASEGT. V lost 5 bases to trimming and J lost 1 base; unmatched junction nucleotides: 7. The chain's CDR3 is CASSPSTGQNTEAFF. Here the CDR3 DNA reads TGTGCCAGCAGTCCTTCGACAGGGCAGAACACTGAAGCTTTCTTT.

V is TRBV20-1 and J is TRBJ2-7; D is possibly TRBD2 (5 bases). V lost 0 bases and J 3 bases, leaving 15 bases between the germline ends. This CDR3 has 15 residues. CDR1 and CDR2 from the germline V gene are DFQATT and SNEGSKA (reference sequence). The CDR3 reads CSARDGTGSLYEQYF. The CDR3 region has the DNA TGCAGTGCTAGAGACGGAACGGGAAGCCTCTACGAGCAGTACTTC.

This clonotype was counted between two and nine times. The V call is TRBV7-2, the J call TRBJ2-5; tentative D call: TRBD2 (6 bases). With 3 bases removed from V and 5 bases from J, the gap between germline ends came to 19 bases. The CDR3 has 16 residues. CDR1 and CDR2 (germline): SGHTA, FQGNSA. The chain's CDR3 is CASSFVGIGSSETQYF. The CDR3 DNA is TGTGCCAGCAGCTTTGTCGGGATCGGGAGTAGTGAGACCCAGTACTTC. Full variable domain (missing parts from reference TRBV7-2 and TRBJ2-5): GAGVSQSPSNKVTEKGKDVELRCDPISGHTALYWYRQSLGQGLEFLIYFQGNSAPDKSGLPSDRFSAERTGGSVSTLTIQRTQQEDSAVYLCASSFVGIGSSETQYFGPGTRLLVL.

This clonotype was counted a few times. The rearrangement uses TRBV20-1 and TRBJ2-5; perhaps TRBD2 as D (6 bases). Germline CDR1 and CDR2: DFQATT and SNEGSKA (reference sequence). The CDR3 is 17 amino acids. V was shortened by 4 bases and J by 0 bases, with 21 bases between the two germline ends. The CDR3 protein is CSATWDSSDMYQETQYF. DNA of the CDR3: TGCAGTGCTACCTGGGACTCTTCTGACATGTACCAAGAGACCCAGTACTTC.

The V and J genes are TRBV7-2 and TRBJ2-7, with D possibly TRBD1 on 8 matching bases. Germline V CDR1 and CDR2: SGHTA, FQGNSA. CDR3 length equals 15 residues. Trimming took 3 bases from V and 5 from J, leaving 17 bases between them. The CDR3 sequence is CASSLAGQGGNEQYF. The CDR3 nucleotides read TGTGCCAGCAGCTTGGCCGGACAGGGAGGGAACGAGCAGTACTTC.

This clonotype was recorded a few times. The V gene is TRBV11-3, the J gene TRBJ2-3, with a tentative D call TRBD1 (6 bases). V was clipped by 5 bases and J by 1 base, with 10 bases between them. Germline values: CDR1 SGHNT, CDR2 YENEEA. CDR3 length: 14 residues. The CDR3 nucleotides read TGTGCCAGCAGCCCCCGGACAGGCACAGATACGCAGTATTTT. The encoded protein is CASSPRTGTDTQYF.

Only a few counts were recorded for this clonotype. This chain joins TRBV20-1 and TRBJ1-2; TRBD1 matches 7 bases. CDR1 and CDR2 from the germline V gene are DFQATT and SNEGSKA (reference sequence). This CDR3 has 13 amino acids. V trimming: 3 bases; J trimming: 5 bases; junction bases outside the gene matches: 6. Here the CDR3 reads CSASQDRLYGYTF. In DNA, the CDR3 is TGCAGTGCTAGCCAGGACAGGTTGTATGGCTACACCTTC.

There are a few counts of this clonotype. The chain employs TRBV6-1 and TRBJ2-7, with 7 nucleotides matching TRBD1. V was clipped by 4 bases and J by 2 bases; unmatched bases: 5. Germline-derived CDR1 and CDR2 are MNHNS and SASEGT. The CDR3 totals 14 residues. CDR3 bases: TGTGCCAGCAGTGCCGGGACAGTAACCTACGAGCAGTACTTC. This translates into CASSAGTVTYEQYF.

The chain combines TRBV19 with TRBJ2-3; 8 nucleotides line up with TRBD1. V was pared by 9 bases and J by 4 bases, with 9 bases of the junction left unmatched. The CDR3 consists of 14 residues. Germline V gives CDR1 LNHDA, CDR2 SQIVND (reference sequence). The CDR3 DNA sequence: TGTGCCAGCACACAGGGACAGGCGGCAGATACGCAGTATTTT. This translates into CASTQGQAADTQYF. The full variable domain, in which reference TRBV19 and TRBJ2-3 provide the parts outside the CDR3, is DGGITQSPKYLFRKEGQNVTLSCEQNLNHDAMYWYRQDPGQGLRLIYYSQIVNDFQKGDIAEGYSVSREKKESFPLTVTSAQKNPTAFYLCASTQGQAADTQYFGPGTRLTVL.

This clonotype was counted only a few times. The chain uses TRBV6-1 and TRBJ1-1, with a weak D call TRBD1 (6 bases). V lost 8 bases to trimming and J lost 5 bases, with 15 bases between them. There are 13 residues in the CDR3. Germline values: CDR1 MNHNS, CDR2 SASEGT. The CDR3 region has the DNA TGTGCCAGCCGAGAGGGGGGCCGAACTGAAGCTTTCTTT. This translates into CASREGGRTEAFF.

This clonotype was seen a handful of times. The chain recombines TRBV7-6 with TRBJ2-3, with D perhaps TRBD1 (5 bases). Trimming stripped 0 bases from V and 2 bases from J, with 6 bases between. CDR1 and CDR2 (germline): SGHVS, FNYEAQ. The CDR3 consists of 14 residues. The CDR3 sequence is CASSLAQDTDTQYF. The CDR3 coding sequence is TGTGCCAGCAGCTTAGCACAGGACACAGATACGCAGTATTTT.

The chain carries TRBV7-2 and TRBJ1-5, with 7 bases lining up with TRBD1. CDR3 length: 15 residues. Germline lookup yields CDR1 SGHTA and CDR2 FQGNSA. V trimming: 0 bases; J trimming: 6 bases; junction bases outside the gene matches: 5. The CDR3 region has the DNA TGTGCCAGCAGCTTAGCAGGAGGGGGCGGTCAGCCCCAGCATTTT. This codes for CASSLAGGGGQPQHF.